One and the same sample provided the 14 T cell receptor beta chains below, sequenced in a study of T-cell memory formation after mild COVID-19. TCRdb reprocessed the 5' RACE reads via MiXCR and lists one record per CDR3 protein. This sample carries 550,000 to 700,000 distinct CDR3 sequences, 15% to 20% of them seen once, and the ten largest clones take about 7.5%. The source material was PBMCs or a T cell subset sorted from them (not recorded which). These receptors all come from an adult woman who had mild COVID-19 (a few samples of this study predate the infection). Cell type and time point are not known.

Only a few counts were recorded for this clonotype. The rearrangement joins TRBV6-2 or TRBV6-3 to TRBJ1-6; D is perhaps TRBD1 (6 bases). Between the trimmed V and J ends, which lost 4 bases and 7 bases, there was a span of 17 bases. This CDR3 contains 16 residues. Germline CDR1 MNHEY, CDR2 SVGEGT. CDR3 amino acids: CASSSPDSPSNSPLHF. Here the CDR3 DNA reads TGTGCCAGCAGTTCCCCGGACAGCCCGTCGAATTCACCCCTCCACTTT.

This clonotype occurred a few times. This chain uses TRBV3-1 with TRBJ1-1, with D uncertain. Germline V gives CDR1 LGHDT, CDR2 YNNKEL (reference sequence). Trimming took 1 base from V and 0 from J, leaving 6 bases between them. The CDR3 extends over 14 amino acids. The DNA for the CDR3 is TGTGCCAGCAGCCAAGCGGCCGTGAACACTGAAGCTTTCTTT. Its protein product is CASSQAAVNTEAFF.

The CDR3 sequence is CASKGTESGEYNEQFF. DNA of the CDR3: TGTGCCAGCAAGGGAACTGAAAGCGGGGAGTACAATGAGCAGTTCTTC. The J gene is TRBJ2-1, the V gene TRBV6-1, with TRBD2 identical over 7 bases. Germline V gene lookup returns CDR1 MNHNS and CDR2 SASEGT. There are 16 residues in the CDR3. Trimming cost V 7 bases and J 4 bases; bases outside gene matches: 13.

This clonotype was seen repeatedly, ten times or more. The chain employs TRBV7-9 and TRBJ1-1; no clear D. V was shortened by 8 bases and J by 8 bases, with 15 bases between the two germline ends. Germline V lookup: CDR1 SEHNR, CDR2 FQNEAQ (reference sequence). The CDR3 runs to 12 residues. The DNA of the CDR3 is TGTGCCAGCGGGCCCCACCCGGCGGAAGCTTTCTTT. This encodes CASGPHPAEAFF.

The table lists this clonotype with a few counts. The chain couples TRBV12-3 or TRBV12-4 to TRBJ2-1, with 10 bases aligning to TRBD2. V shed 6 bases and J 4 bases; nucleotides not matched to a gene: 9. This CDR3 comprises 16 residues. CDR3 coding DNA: TGTGCCAGCAGATCTCCTGGACTAGCGGAATACAATGAGCAGTTCTTC. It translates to CASRSPGLAEYNEQFF.

The CDR3 DNA reads as TGTGCCAGCAGCTCCCAGCCCGGGACAGGGAACACTGAAGCTTTCTTT. This gives the protein CASSSQPGTGNTEAFF. V gene TRBV7-2 combines with J gene TRBJ1-1; 8 nucleotides align to TRBD1. Germline V CDR1 and CDR2: SGHTA, FQGNSA. Trimming removed 4 bases from V and 1 base from J; junction bases left unmatched: 8. The CDR3 spans 16 residues.

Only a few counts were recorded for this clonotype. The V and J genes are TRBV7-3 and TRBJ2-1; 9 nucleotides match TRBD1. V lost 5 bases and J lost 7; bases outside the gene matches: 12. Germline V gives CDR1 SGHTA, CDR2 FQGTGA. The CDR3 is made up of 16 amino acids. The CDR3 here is CASSPRAGTGSNEQFF. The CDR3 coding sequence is TGTGCCAGCAGCCCGAGGGCCGGGACAGGGTCGAATGAGCAGTTCTTC.

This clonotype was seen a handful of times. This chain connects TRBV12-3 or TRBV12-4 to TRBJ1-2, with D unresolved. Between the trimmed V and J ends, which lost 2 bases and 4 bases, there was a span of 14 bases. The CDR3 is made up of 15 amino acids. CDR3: CASSLTAPLLYGYTF. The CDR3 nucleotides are TGTGCCAGCAGTTTAACGGCTCCGCTCCTCTATGGCTACACCTTC.

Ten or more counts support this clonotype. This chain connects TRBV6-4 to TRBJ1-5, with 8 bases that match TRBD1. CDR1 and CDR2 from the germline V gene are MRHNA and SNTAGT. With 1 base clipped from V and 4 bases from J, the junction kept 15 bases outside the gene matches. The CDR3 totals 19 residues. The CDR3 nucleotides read TGTGCCAGCAGTGACTTGAGTCAGGGGGCGGGCAGGAGTAATCAGCCCCAGCATTTT. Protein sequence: CASSDLSQGAGRSNQPQHF.

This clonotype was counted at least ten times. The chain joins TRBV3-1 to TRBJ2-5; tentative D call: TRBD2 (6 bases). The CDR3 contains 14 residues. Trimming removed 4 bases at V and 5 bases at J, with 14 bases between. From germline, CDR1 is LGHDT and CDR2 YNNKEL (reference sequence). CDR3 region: CASSPSGGGETQYF. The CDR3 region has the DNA TGTGCCAGCAGCCCATCGGGTGGAGGGGAGACCCAGTACTTC.

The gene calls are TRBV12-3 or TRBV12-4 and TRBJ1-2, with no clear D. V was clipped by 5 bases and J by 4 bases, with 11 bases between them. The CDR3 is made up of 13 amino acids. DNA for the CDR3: TGTGCCAGCAGTGTTACCTTGATCTATGGCTACACCTTC. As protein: CASSVTLIYGYTF.

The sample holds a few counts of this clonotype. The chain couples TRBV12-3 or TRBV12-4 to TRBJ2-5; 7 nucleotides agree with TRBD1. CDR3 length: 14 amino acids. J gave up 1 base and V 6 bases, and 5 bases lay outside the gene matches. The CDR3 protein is CASSRGQTQETQYF. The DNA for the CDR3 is TGTGCCAGCAGCCGGGGACAGACCCAAGAGACCCAGTACTTC.

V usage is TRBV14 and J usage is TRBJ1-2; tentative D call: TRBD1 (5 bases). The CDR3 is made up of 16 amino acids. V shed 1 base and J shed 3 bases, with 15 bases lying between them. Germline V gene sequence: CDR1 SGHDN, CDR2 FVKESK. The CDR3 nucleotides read TGTGCCAGCAGCCAAGGACGGTCAGGGATTGACTATGGCTACACCTTC. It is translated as CASSQGRSGIDYGYTF.

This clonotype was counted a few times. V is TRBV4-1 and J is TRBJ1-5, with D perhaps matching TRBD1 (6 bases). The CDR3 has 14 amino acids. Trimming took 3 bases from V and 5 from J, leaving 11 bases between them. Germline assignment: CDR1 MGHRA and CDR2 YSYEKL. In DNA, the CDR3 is TGCGCCAGCAGCCACAGGGGCGAGGATCAGCCCCAGCATTTT. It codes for CASSHRGEDQPQHF.